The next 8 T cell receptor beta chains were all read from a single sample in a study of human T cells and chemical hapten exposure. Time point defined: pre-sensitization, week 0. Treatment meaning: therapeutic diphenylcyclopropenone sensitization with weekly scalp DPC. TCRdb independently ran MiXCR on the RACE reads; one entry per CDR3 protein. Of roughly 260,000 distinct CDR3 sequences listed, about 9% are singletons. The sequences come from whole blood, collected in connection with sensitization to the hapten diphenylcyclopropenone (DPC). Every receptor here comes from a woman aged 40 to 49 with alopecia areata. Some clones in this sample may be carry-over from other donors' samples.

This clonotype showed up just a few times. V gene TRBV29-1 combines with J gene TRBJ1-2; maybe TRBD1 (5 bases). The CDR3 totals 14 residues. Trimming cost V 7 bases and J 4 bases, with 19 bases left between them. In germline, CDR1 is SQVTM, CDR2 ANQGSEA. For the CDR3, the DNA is TGCAGCGCCTGGGGTGGCAGGACACCCTATGGCTACACCTTC. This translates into CSAWGGRTPYGYTF.

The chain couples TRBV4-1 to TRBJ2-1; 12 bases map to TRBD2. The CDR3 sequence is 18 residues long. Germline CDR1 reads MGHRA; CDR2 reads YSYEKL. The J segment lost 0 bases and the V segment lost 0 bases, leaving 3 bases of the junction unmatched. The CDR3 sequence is CASSQDELAGGSYNEQFF. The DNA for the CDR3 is TGCGCCAGCAGCCAAGATGAACTAGCGGGAGGCTCCTACAATGAGCAGTTCTTC.

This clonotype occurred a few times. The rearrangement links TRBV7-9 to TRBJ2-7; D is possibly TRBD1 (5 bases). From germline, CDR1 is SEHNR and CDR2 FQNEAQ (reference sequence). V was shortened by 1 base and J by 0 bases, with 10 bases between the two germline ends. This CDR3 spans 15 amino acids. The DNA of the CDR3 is TGTGCCAGCAGCTTAGGACAGCTCATCTCCTACGAGCAGTACTTC. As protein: CASSLGQLISYEQYF.

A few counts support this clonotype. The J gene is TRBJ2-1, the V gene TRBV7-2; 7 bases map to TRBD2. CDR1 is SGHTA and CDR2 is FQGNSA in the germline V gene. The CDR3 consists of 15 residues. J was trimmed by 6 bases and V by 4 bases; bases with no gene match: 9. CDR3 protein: CASSSWDLAANEQFF. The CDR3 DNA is TGTGCCAGCAGCTCGTGGGACCTAGCGGCCAATGAGCAGTTCTTC.

The CDR3 is CASSVWGRGRGQETQYF. The CDR3 coding sequence is TGTGCCAGCAGTGTCTGGGGCAGGGGAAGGGGCCAAGAGACCCAGTACTTC. The gene calls are TRBV28 and TRBJ2-5, with D maybe TRBD1 (6 bases). The V gene lost 5 bases and the J gene lost 1 base, with 20 bases spanning the gap. The CDR3 totals 17 residues. CDR1 and CDR2 (germline): MDHEN, SYDVKM.

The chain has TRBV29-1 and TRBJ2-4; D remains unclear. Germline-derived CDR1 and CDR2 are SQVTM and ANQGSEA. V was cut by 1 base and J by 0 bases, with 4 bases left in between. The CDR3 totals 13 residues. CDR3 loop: CSVEVKAKNIQYF. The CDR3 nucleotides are TGCAGCGTTGAAGTGAAAGCCAAAAACATTCAGTACTTC. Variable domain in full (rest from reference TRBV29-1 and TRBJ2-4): SAVISQKPSRDICQRGTSLTIQCQVDSQVTMMFWYRQQPGQSLTLIATANQGSEATYESGFVIDKFPISRPNLTFSTLTVSNMSPEDSSIYLCSVEVKAKNIQYFGAGTRLSVL.

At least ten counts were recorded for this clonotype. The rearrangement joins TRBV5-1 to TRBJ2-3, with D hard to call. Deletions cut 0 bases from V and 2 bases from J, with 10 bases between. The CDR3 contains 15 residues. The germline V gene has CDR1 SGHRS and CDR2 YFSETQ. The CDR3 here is CASSLGLNPTDTQYF. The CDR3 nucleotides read TGCGCCAGCAGCTTGGGCCTAAACCCCACAGATACGCAGTATTTT.

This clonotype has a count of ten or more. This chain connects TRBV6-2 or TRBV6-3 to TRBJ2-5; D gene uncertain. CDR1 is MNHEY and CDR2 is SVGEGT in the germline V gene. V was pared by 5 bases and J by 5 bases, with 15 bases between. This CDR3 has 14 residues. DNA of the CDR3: TGTGCCAGCAGTCCCCGTCCGTCCGAGGAGACCCAGTACTTC. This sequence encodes CASSPRPSEETQYF.